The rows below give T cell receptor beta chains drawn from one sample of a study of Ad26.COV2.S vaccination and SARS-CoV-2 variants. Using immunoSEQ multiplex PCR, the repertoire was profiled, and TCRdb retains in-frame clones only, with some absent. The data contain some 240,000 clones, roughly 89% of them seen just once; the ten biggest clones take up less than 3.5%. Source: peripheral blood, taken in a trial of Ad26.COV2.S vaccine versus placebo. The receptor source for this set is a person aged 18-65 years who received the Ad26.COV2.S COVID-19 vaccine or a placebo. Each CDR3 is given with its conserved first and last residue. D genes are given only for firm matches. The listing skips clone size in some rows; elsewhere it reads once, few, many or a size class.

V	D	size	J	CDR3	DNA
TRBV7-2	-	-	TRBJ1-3	CASSLDRGTSNTIYF	TGTGCCAGCAGCTTAGATCGGGGGACGAGCAACACCATATATTTT
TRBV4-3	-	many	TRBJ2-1	CASSQDSQGGNEQFF	TGCGCCAGCAGCCAAGATTCTCAGGGGGGCAATGAGCAGTTCTTC
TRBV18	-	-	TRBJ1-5	CASSPRKVSDSNQPQHF	TGTGCCAGCTCACCGAGGAAGGTGTCAGATAGCAATCAGCCCCAGCATTTT
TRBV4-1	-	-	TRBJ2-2	CASSQLGMGGGRNTGELFF	TGCGCCAGCAGCCAATTGGGTATGGGCGGGGGCCGGAACACCGGGGAGCTGTTTTTT
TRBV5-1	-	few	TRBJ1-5	CASSLGGVEPNQPQHF	TGCGCCAGCAGCTTGGGAGGTGTAGAACCCAATCAGCCCCAGCATTTT
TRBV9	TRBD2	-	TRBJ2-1	CASSAGLAGGPYNEQFF	TGTGCCAGCAGCGCGGGACTAGCGGGGGGACCCTACAATGAGCAGTTCTTC
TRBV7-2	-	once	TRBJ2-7	CASSPAQAPYEQYF	TGTGCCAGCAGCCCCGCTCAGGCCCCCTACGAGCAGTACTTC
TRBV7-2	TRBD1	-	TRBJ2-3	CASSFYRGEVENF	TGTGCCAGCAGCTTCTACAGGGGGGAAGTTGAGAATTTT
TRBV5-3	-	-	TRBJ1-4	CARSCRGSGNEKLFF	TGTGCCAGAAGCTGCAGGGGATCGGGTAATGAAAAACTGTTTTTT
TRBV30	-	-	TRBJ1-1	CAWSQGPYTEAFF	TGTGCCTGGAGTCAGGGGCCCTACACTGAAGCTTTCTTT
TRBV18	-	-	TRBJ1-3	CASSPLGLQSSGNTIYF	TGTGCCAGCTCACCCCTGGGACTTCAGAGCTCTGGAAACACCATATATTTT
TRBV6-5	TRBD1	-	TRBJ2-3	CASSYDRADTQYF	TGTGCCAGCAGTTACGACAGGGCAGATACGCAGTATTTT
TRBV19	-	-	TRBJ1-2	CASSMVQPYGYTF	TGTGCCAGTAGTATGGTACAGCCCTATGGCTACACCTTC
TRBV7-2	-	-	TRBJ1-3	CASSLAGPRRNTIYF	TGTGCCAGCAGCTTAGCGGGACCGCGGAGAAACACCATATATTTT
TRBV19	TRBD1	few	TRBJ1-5	CASSMGTGGVQPQHF	TGTGCCAGTAGTATGGGGACAGGGGGCGTTCAGCCCCAGCATTTT
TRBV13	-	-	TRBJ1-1	CASSAWTAMNTEAFF	TGTGCCAGCAGCGCGTGGACAGCAATGAACACTGAAGCTTTCTTT
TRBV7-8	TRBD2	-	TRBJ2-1	CASSLRGLAGSYNEQFF	TGTGCCAGCAGCTTACGGGGACTAGCGGGCTCCTACAATGAGCAGTTCTTC
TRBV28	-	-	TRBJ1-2	CASKRGTGKTNYGYTF	TGTGCCAGCAAGCGCGGGACGGGGAAGACCAACTATGGCTACACCTTC
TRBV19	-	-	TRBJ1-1	CASSIYRTNTEAFF	TGTGCCAGTAGTATATACCGGACGAACACTGAAGCTTTCTTT
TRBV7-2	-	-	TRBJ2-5	CASSFPQETQYF	TGTGCCAGCAGCTTCCCCCAAGAGACCCAGTACTTC
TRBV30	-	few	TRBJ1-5	CAWSTSGGSNQPQHF	TGTGCCTGGAGTACCTCGGGGGGGAGCAATCAGCCCCAGCATTTT
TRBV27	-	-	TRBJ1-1	CASSLSTVGGGSEAFF	TGTGCCAGCAGTTTATCCACAGTGGGGGGAGGATCGGAAGCTTTCTTT
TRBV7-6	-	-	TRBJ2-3	CASSPNPRLVGVMYTQYF	TGTGCCAGCAGCCCCAATCCCAGACTAGTAGGGGTGATGTATACGCAGTATTTT
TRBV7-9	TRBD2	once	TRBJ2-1	CASSVTLAGGYEQFF	TGTGCCAGCAGCGTAACACTAGCGGGGGGATATGAGCAGTTCTTC